This T cell receptor (beta chain) was recorded in a study of CD8+CD57+ T cells in acquired aplastic anemia. Study-level background: Across the sorted CD4+ and CD8+ cells, DNA amounts averaged about 3 ug. Healthy CD8+ samples averaged roughly 9.9 million reads.

Study-level results: Patients and healthy controls showed no significant CD8+ Simpson's diversity difference. Patients and controls had in common 25 to 30 CD8+ CDR3 sequences.

Per germline, CDR1 SGHVT and CDR2 SQSDAQ. CDR3 length: 15 residues. Trimming shortened V by 5 bases and J by 10 bases, and 21 bases separated the two germline ends. The TCR beta profiling, which covered VDJ combination and CDR3 sequence, was carried out using genomic DNA as the template. TCRdb processed the reads anew with MiXCR; each CDR3 protein has one entry. Seen here are about 190,000 distinct CDR3 sequences, about 53% observed once, and the top ten hold roughly 15%. About this clonotype itself: Its antigen is currently unknown.

The rearrangement uses TRBV7-4 and TRBJ2-1, with D perhaps matching TRBD2 (6 bases). The TCR sequence derives from a human donor in good health, serving as a control. Sequenced sample: sorted CD4+, CD8+, or CD8+CD57+ T cells (not recorded which) from PBMCs. DNA of the CDR3: TGTGCCAGCAGCGTAGGGGAGGCTGGGGGTGGCGAGCAGTTCTTC. This sequence encodes CASSVGEAGGGEQFF.